One T cell receptor (beta chain) is described in this entry. This specimen belongs to a study of T cells in Graves' hyperthyroidism and ophthalmopathy. There were TCR beta CDR3 regions amplified from RNA transcripts. The primer set for the first-round RT-PCR of the TCR CDR3 was HTBI. TCRdb re-called the multiplex PCR reads with MiXCR, one entry per CDR3 protein. The sample contains around 520,000 distinct CDR3 sequences, 14% of which appear only once. The CDR3 runs 16 residues. Germline CDR1 and CDR2: MGHRA and YSYEKL. Unmatched junction bases numbered 8, after V lost 0 bases and J lost 9 bases. The TCR was taken from a young woman with Graves' hyperthyroidism. This chain uses TRBV4-1 with TRBJ2-1; 10 bases agree with TRBD2. Sequencing was performed on blood. The DNA of the CDR3 is TGCGCCAGCAGCCAAGATAGCCTAGCGGGAGCTGTTGAGCAGTTCTTC. It is translated as CASSQDSLAGAVEQFF.